The sequence of this T cell receptor beta chain was determined in a study of cytomegalovirus exposure and HLA in healthy donors. PCR used 60 Vbeta primers and 13 Jbeta primers. Measured with immunoSEQ multiplex PCR; TCRdb has only the in-frame clones, and not every one. The sample consists of 150,000 to 200,000 clones, roughly 78% of them appearing once. The CDR3 consists of 15 residues. V lost 2 bases, J lost 2 bases, and 11 bases lay in between. The germline V gene has CDR1 SGHAT and CDR2 FQNNGV. The origin of this receptor is a middle-aged woman in good health and CMV-seronegative. The sequenced sample was PBMCs. J is TRBJ2-3 and V is TRBV11-2, with D perhaps TRBD2 (6 bases). CDR3 in DNA: TGTGCCAGCAGCTTAATTGGGGGGTTCACAGATACGCAGTATTTT. Amino acids: CASSLIGGFTDTQYF.